Sequencing of this TCR beta chain was carried out in a study of shared clonotypes between healthy human individuals. Some clones are missing from TCRdb's copy, which holds only in-frame ones; the method was immunoSEQ multiplex PCR. The table includes over 2,000,000 clones, around 93% detected once. V shed 5 bases and J shed 4 bases, with 8 bases lying between them. The CDR3 length is 12 residues. Germline V gene lookup returns CDR1 SGHDN and CDR2 FVKESK. Only CD45RO-negative cells positively selected for CCR7 counted as naive CD8 cells, so terminally differentiated effector memory CD45RA+ cells were excluded.

The TCR comes from a man younger than 35 in good health. Some clones in this sample may be carry-over from other donors' samples. This chain uses TRBV14 with TRBJ1-2; D gene unclear. Sequenced input: naive CD8+ T cells from PBMCs. CDR3 sequence (DNA): TGTGCCAGCAGCTCGGGAGCCTATGGCTACACCTTC. Protein product: CASSSGAYGYTF.